These T cell receptor beta chains were read from a single sample in a study of blood T cell repertoires in COVID-19. Measured with immunoSEQ multiplex PCR; TCRdb has only the in-frame clones, and not every one. The sample contains under 450,000 clones, 86% of which appear only once. Material: peripheral blood. The receptors stem from a woman between 55 and 75 years old with COVID-19, enrolled during active disease. CDR3s include the opening cysteine and the closing phenylalanine or tryptophan. Fields, in order: J gene, V gene, clone size, D gene, CDR3 protein, CDR3 DNA. The D gene is left open where the match is weak. Only some rows state a clone size, as once, few, many or a class for expanded clones.

TRBJ2-7,TRBV18,-,TRBD1,CASSPERDSSYEQYF,TGTGCCAGCTCACCGGAACGGGACAGCTCCTACGAGCAGTACTTC
TRBJ2-1,TRBV11-2,-,-,CASSLAGAGNEQFF,TGTGCCAGCAGCTTGGCAGGTGCTGGTAATGAGCAGTTCTTC
TRBJ2-7,TRBV27,-,-,CASSFGGYEQYF,TGTGCCAGCAGTTTCGGCGGGTACGAGCAGTACTTC
TRBJ1-5,TRBV7-2,-,-,CASSLQGVNSNQPQHF,TGTGCCAGCAGCTTGCAAGGGGTAAATAGCAATCAGCCCCAGCATTTT
TRBJ1-2,TRBV9,-,-,CASTQDYFSYGYTF,TGTGCCAGCACCCAGGACTATTTTTCCTATGGCTACACCTTC
TRBJ2-3,TRBV6-5,-,TRBD1,CASSPGTGGPDTQYF,TGTGCCAGCAGCCCGGGGACAGGGGGCCCAGATACGCAGTATTTT
TRBJ1-1,TRBV27,few,-,CASSLYSDAEAFF,TGTGCCAGCAGTTTATATAGTGATGCTGAAGCTTTCTTT
TRBJ2-6,TRBV5-8,once,-,CASSGPYSGANVLTF,TGTGCCAGCAGCGGGCCGTACTCTGGGGCCAACGTCCTGACTTTC
TRBJ2-1,TRBV9,-,TRBD1,CASSVEGATGNEQFF,TGTGCCAGCAGCGTAGAGGGGGCCACTGGGAATGAGCAGTTCTTC
TRBJ2-1,TRBV30,-,TRBD2,CAWSRTRTSVGYNEQFF,TGTGCCTGGAGTCGAACAAGGACTAGCGTGGGGTACAATGAGCAGTTCTTC
TRBJ2-5,TRBV10-3,-,-,CATGSSEETQYF,TGTGCCACAGGGTCGAGCGAAGAGACCCAGTACTTC
TRBJ2-6,TRBV11-3,-,TRBD2,CASSLAGAGANVLTF,TGTGCCAGCAGTCTAGCGGGGGCTGGGGCCAACGTCCTGACTTTC
TRBJ2-4,TRBV30,-,-,CAWSWDQGAKNIQYF,TGTGCCTGGAGCTGGGACCAGGGGGCCAAAAACATTCAGTACTTC
TRBJ2-5,TRBV2,-,TRBD2,CASSNSGLAGGPHQETQYF,TGTGCCAGTAGCAACTCAGGACTAGCGGGGGGGCCGCACCAAGAGACCCAGTACTTC
TRBJ2-7,TRBV6-5,-,TRBD1,CASSYSTGGLAYEQYF,TGTGCCAGCAGTTACTCAACAGGGGGCTTAGCCTACGAGCAGTACTTC
TRBJ2-1,TRBV3-1/TRBV3-2,few,TRBD2,CASSRPGTSNEQFF,TGTGCCAGCAGCCGCCCCGGGACTAGTAATGAGCAGTTCTTC
TRBJ2-5,TRBV9,-,TRBD2,CASSVASGEQETQYF,TGTGCCAGCAGCGTTGCCAGCGGGGAGCAAGAGACCCAGTACTTC
TRBJ1-2,TRBV30,-,TRBD1,CAWDPGQGAGGYTF,TGTGCCTGGGACCCGGGACAGGGGGCGGGTGGCTACACCTTC
TRBJ1-3,TRBV4-2,-,TRBD1,CASSQVIHGANLQGAGNTIYF,TGTGCCAGCAGCCAAGTAATCCATGGAGCAAACTTACAGGGGGCTGGAAACACCATATATTTT
TRBJ2-1,TRBV7-6,-,TRBD1,CASVGGTGLYNEQFF,TGTGCCAGCGTTGGGGGGACAGGGCTGTACAATGAGCAGTTCTTC
TRBJ2-3,TRBV12-3/TRBV12-4,-,-,CAIRESTDTQYF,TGTGCCATTAGGGAGAGCACAGATACGCAGTATTTT
TRBJ1-5,TRBV6-4,-,TRBD1,CASSEQGGGNQPQHF,TGTGCCAGCAGTGAACAGGGGGGAGGCAATCAGCCCCAGCATTTT
TRBJ2-7,TRBV9,few,-,CASSVTGNQLPYEQYF,TGTGCCAGCAGCGTAACGGGAAACCAGCTTCCCTACGAGCAGTACTTC
TRBJ2-1,TRBV3-1/TRBV3-2,few,-,CASSHTTSFSYNEQFF,TGTGCCAGCAGCCACACAACAAGTTTTTCCTACAATGAGCAGTTCTTC
TRBJ1-5,TRBV2,few,-,CASKRGAAGFSNQPQHF,TGTGCCAGCAAGCGGGGGGCTGCAGGTTTTAGCAATCAGCCCCAGCATTTT
TRBJ1-1,TRBV6-2/TRBV6-3,-,TRBD1,CASSYSGQHMNTEAFF,TGTGCCAGCAGTTACTCGGGACAGCATATGAACACTGAAGCTTTCTTT
TRBJ2-1,TRBV5-4,-,-,CASTPRGTYNEQFF,TGTGCCAGCACCCCCCGGGGGACCTACAATGAGCAGTTCTTC
TRBJ2-2,TRBV11-3,-,-,CASTEESNTGELFF,TGTGCCAGCACGGAGGAGTCGAACACCGGGGAGCTGTTTTTT
TRBJ1-4,TRBV4-2,once,-,CASSQDETENEKLFF,TGTGCCAGCAGCCAAGATGAGACAGAGAATGAAAAACTGTTTTTT
TRBJ1-5,TRBV19,-,TRBD1,CASSIEGQGNQPQHF,TGTGCCAGTAGTATTGAGGGACAGGGAAATCAGCCCCAGCATTTT
TRBJ1-2,TRBV7-2,once,-,CASSPSGNYGYTF,TGTGCCAGCAGCCCATCGGGTAACTATGGCTACACCTTC
TRBJ1-5,TRBV12-3/TRBV12-4,-,-,CASRSFGGTQHF,TGTGCCAGCAGATCCTTCGGGGGAACCCAGCATTTT
TRBJ2-7,TRBV6-5,-,-,CASVPDPYVQYF,TGTGCCAGCGTGCCCGATCCCTATGTGCAGTACTTC
TRBJ1-2,TRBV19,-,TRBD1,CASSKQGQGNYGYTF,TGTGCCAGTAGTAAGCAAGGACAGGGGAACTATGGCTACACCTTC
TRBJ2-3,TRBV11-3,-,TRBD2,CASIEGTSGGLDTQYF,TGTGCCAGCATCGAAGGGACTAGCGGGGGGCTAGATACGCAGTATTTT
TRBJ1-4,TRBV9,-,TRBD1,CASGQGQKGEKLFF,TGTGCCAGCGGACAGGGACAGAAAGGTGAAAAACTGTTTTTT
TRBJ2-7,TRBV4-1,-,-,CASSARLGGFEQYF,TGCGCCAGCAGCGCGCGGTTGGGGGGATTCGAGCAGTACTTC
TRBJ1-2,TRBV3-1/TRBV3-2,-,-,CASSFDGVVYGYTF,TGTGCCAGCAGCTTCGACGGGGTTGTCTATGGCTACACCTTC
TRBJ1-4,TRBV5-1,-,-,CASSLGGDRFEKLFF,TGCGCCAGCAGCTTGGGCGGGGATCGGTTTGAAAAACTGTTTTTT
TRBJ2-5,TRBV12-3/TRBV12-4,-,-,CASSLIGGTQYF,TGTGCCAGCAGTTTAATAGGGGGGACCCAGTACTTC
TRBJ2-1,TRBV7-3,-,-,CASSTQNGYNEQFF,TGTGCCAGCAGCACACAAAATGGCTACAATGAGCAGTTCTTC
TRBJ2-1,TRBV9,-,TRBD2,CASSLNSGGEYNEQFF,TGTGCCAGCAGCCTCAATAGCGGGGGGGAATACAATGAGCAGTTCTTC
TRBJ1-3,TRBV19,-,TRBD1,CASSIPGTGFGNTIYF,TGTGCCAGTAGTATCCCCGGGACAGGGTTTGGAAACACCATATATTTT
TRBJ2-2,TRBV10-3,-,TRBD2,CATSLADPSTGELFF,TGTGCCACCTCGCTAGCGGATCCTTCCACCGGGGAGCTGTTTTTT
TRBJ1-5,TRBV5-4,-,-,CASSLGGSSNQPQHF,TGTGCCAGCAGCTTGGGAGGCAGTAGCAATCAGCCCCAGCATTTT
TRBJ1-4,TRBV5-1,-,-,CASSEDSEKLFF,TGCGCCAGCAGCGAGGACAGTGAAAAACTGTTTTTT
TRBJ1-5,TRBV12-3/TRBV12-4,-,-,CASSQTSQPQHF,TGTGCCAGCAGTCAGACATCGCAGCCCCAGCATTTT
TRBJ2-7,TRBV6-2/TRBV6-3,-,-,CASSYKRGQFYEQYF,TGTGCCAGCAGTTACAAAAGGGGTCAATTTTACGAGCAGTACTTC
TRBJ1-2,TRBV29-1,few,-,CSVHLREGYTF,TGCAGCGTTCACCTGCGGGAGGGCTACACCTTC
TRBJ2-1,TRBV11-3,-,TRBD2,CASSSRLAGNNEQFF,TGTGCCAGCAGCTCTCGACTAGCGGGGAACAATGAGCAGTTCTTC
TRBJ2-7,TRBV4-2,-,TRBD2,CASSQGDGGSSYEQYF,TGTGCCAGCAGCCAGGGAGACGGGGGGAGCTCCTACGAGCAGTACTTC
TRBJ1-1,TRBV6-5,-,TRBD1,CASSYSTGLNTEAFF,TGTGCCAGCAGTTACTCGACAGGGCTGAACACTGAAGCTTTCTTT
TRBJ2-7,TRBV6-6,-,-,CASSYGRGYEQYF,TGTGCCAGCAGTTATGGGCGGGGCTACGAGCAGTACTTC
TRBJ2-3,TRBV21-1,-,-,CASSKALWCTDTQYF,TGTGCCAGCAGCAAAGCGCTATGGTGTACAGATACGCAGTATTTT
TRBJ2-1,TRBV5-8,once,-,CASSLGQHKNNEQFF,TGTGCCAGCAGCCTCGGACAGCACAAGAACAATGAGCAGTTCTTC